One sample yielded the 10 T cell receptor beta chains listed below, sequenced in a study of cytomegalovirus exposure and HLA in healthy donors. TCRdb's table, derived via immunoSEQ multiplex PCR, lists solely in-frame clones and lacks some. The table includes more than 300,000 clones, 86% detected once. Sequenced sample: PBMCs. The receptor source for this set is a young woman in good health and CMV-seronegative.

J is TRBJ2-7 and V is TRBV7-2; 7 bases align to TRBD1. This CDR3 has 15 residues. The V and J ends lost 1 base and 5 bases, in that order; junction bases with no gene match: 8. Germline V gene sequence: CDR1 SGHTA, CDR2 FQGNSA. The CDR3 DNA reads as TGTGCCAGCAGCTTAGGAACCCTACAGGGGCACGAGCAGTACTTC. Its protein is CASSLGTLQGHEQYF.

The chain has TRBV6-5 and TRBJ2-7; 10 nucleotides match TRBD1. Trimming at V came to 7 bases and at J to 2 bases, leaving 8 bases not matched to a gene. Germline CDR1 is MNHEY and CDR2 is SVGAGI. The CDR3 runs to 15 residues. This chain's CDR3 is CASTSRQGAAYEQYF. The CDR3 DNA is TGTGCCAGCACCTCCAGACAGGGGGCAGCCTACGAGCAGTACTTC.

The chain recombines TRBV29-1 with TRBJ2-2; TRBD1 aligns across 8 bases. This CDR3 region has 16 residues. Germline CDR1 is SQVTM and CDR2 is ANQGSEA. V trimming: 1 base; J trimming: 6 bases; junction bases outside the gene matches: 10. The CDR3 DNA reads as TGCAGCGTTGAAGTTTTCGGGCAGGGGGCAGCCGGGGAGCTGTTTTTT. It codes for CSVEVFGQGAAGELFF.

V usage is TRBV5-4 and J usage is TRBJ2-7; possibly TRBD2 for D (5 bases). Germline assignment: CDR1 SGHNT and CDR2 YYREEE (reference sequence). Trimming pared 0 bases from V and 1 base from J, leaving 8 bases between. The length of the CDR3 is 14 residues. For the CDR3, the DNA is TGTGCCAGCAGCTTGGAAGCGGATTCCTACGAGCAGTACTTC. Translating gives CASSLEADSYEQYF.

The chain couples TRBV5-1 to TRBJ2-7; TRBD2 is a possible D gene (6 bases). The CDR3 is 13 residues long. Germline loops: CDR1 SGHRS, CDR2 YFSETQ. V was clipped by 1 base and J by 6 bases, with 11 bases between them. CDR3 protein: CASSLIGSAEQYF. In DNA, the CDR3 is TGCGCCAGCAGCTTGATCGGGAGTGCCGAGCAGTACTTC.

The gene calls are TRBV5-1 and TRBJ2-5; D is unclear. V lost 3 bases, J lost 4 bases, and 10 bases lay in between. The germline V gene has CDR1 SGHRS and CDR2 YFSETQ. The CDR3 has 13 amino acids. Here the CDR3 reads CASSSVLRETQYF. The CDR3 DNA is TGCGCCAGCAGCTCCGTACTTAGAGAGACCCAGTACTTC.

The V gene is TRBV29-1, the J gene TRBJ2-5, with D unresolved. CDR1 SQVTM and CDR2 ANQGSEA come from the germline V gene. V was pared by 5 bases and J by 0 bases, with 7 bases between. The CDR3 loop spans 12 amino acids. The CDR3 sequence: CSVREHQETQYF. For the CDR3, the DNA is TGCAGCGTTCGAGAGCACCAAGAGACCCAGTACTTC. Variable domain in full (rest from reference TRBV29-1 and TRBJ2-5): SAVISQKPSRDICQRGTSLTIQCQVDSQVTMMFWYRQQPGQSLTLIATANQGSEATYESGFVIDKFPISRPNLTFSTLTVSNMSPEDSSIYLCSVREHQETQYFGPGTRLLVL.

This sequence joins TRBV10-3 and TRBJ2-7; 7 nucleotides line up with TRBD2. The germline CDR1 and CDR2 sequences are ENHRY and SYGVKD. V trimming: 5 bases; J trimming: 2 bases; junction bases outside the gene matches: 3. The CDR3 has 13 residues. The CDR3 DNA sequence: TGTGCCATCAGTAGCGGGATTGCCTACGAGCAGTACTTC. Its translation: CAISSGIAYEQYF.

The chain links TRBV4-2 to TRBJ2-3; 10 positions match TRBD2. The V and J ends lost 0 bases and 1 base, in that order; junction bases with no gene match: 7. The CDR3 is made up of 18 amino acids. CDR1 LGHNA and CDR2 YNFKEQ come from the germline V gene. The CDR3: CASSQDRASGRGTDTQYF. The CDR3 DNA sequence: TGTGCCAGCAGCCAAGATAGGGCTAGCGGGAGAGGCACAGATACGCAGTATTTT.

CDR3 nucleotide sequence: TGTGCCAGCAGCTTCGGGCGGGATGAGCCCCAGCATTTT. Translating it yields CASSFGRDEPQHF. The V gene is TRBV7-2, the J gene TRBJ1-5; no clear D gene. The CDR3 runs to 13 residues. Trimming removed 3 bases at V and 8 bases at J, with 11 bases between. CDR1 is SGHTA and CDR2 is FQGNSA in the germline V gene.